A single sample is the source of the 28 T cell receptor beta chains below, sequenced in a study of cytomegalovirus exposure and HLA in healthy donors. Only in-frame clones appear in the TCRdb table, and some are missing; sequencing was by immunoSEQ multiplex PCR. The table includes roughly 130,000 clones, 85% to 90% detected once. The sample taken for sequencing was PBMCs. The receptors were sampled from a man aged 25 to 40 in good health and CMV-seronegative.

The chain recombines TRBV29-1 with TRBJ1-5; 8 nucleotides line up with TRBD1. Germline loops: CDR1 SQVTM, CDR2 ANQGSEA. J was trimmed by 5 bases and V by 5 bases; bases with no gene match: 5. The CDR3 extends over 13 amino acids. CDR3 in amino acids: CSVRQGRDQPQHF. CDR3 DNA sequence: TGCAGCGTTCGACAGGGGAGGGATCAGCCCCAGCATTTT.

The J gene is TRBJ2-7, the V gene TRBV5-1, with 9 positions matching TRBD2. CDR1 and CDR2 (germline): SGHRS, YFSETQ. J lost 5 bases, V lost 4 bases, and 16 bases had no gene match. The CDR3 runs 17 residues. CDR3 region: CASSPLLGSGGSHEQYF. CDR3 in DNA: TGCGCCAGCAGCCCCCTCTTGGGTAGCGGGGGTAGCCACGAGCAGTACTTC. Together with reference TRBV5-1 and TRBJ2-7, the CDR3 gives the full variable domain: KAGVTQTPRYLIKTRGQQVTLSCSPISGHRSVSWYQQTPGQGLQFLFEYFSETQRNKGNFPGRFSGRQFSNSRSEMNVSTLELGDSALYLCASSPLLGSGGSHEQYFGPGTRLTVT.

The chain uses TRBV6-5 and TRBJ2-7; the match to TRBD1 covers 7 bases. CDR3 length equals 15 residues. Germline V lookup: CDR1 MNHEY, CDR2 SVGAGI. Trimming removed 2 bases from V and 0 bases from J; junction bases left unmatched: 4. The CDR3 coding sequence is TGTGCCAGCAGTTACGACAGGGCCTACTCCTACGAGCAGTACTTC. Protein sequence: CASSYDRAYSYEQYF.

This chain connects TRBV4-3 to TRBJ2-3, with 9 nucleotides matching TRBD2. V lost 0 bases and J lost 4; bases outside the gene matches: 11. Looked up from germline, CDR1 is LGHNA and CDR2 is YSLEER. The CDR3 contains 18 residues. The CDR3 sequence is CASSQEVFGSGGADTQYF. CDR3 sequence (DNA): TGCGCCAGCAGCCAAGAGGTGTTCGGTAGCGGGGGTGCAGATACGCAGTATTTT.

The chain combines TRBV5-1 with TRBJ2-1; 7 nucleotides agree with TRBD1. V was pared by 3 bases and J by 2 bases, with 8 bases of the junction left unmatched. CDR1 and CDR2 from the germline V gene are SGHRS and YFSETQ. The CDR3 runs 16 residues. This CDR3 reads CASSSDQGVPYNEQFF. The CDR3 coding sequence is TGCGCCAGCAGCTCAGACCAGGGGGTACCCTACAATGAGCAGTTCTTC.

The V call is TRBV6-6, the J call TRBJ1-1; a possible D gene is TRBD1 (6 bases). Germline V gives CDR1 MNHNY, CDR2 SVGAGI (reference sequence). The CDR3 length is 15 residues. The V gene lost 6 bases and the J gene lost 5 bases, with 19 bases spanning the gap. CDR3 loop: CASSQWGGRMTEAFF. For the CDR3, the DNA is TGTGCCAGCAGCCAATGGGGGGGGCGCATGACTGAAGCTTTCTTT.

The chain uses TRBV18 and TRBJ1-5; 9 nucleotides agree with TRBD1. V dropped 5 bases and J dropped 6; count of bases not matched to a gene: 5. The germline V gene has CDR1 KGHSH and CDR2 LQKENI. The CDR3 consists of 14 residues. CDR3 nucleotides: TGTGCCAGCTCATCGGGACAGGGCTCTCAGCCCCAGCATTTT. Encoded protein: CASSSGQGSQPQHF.

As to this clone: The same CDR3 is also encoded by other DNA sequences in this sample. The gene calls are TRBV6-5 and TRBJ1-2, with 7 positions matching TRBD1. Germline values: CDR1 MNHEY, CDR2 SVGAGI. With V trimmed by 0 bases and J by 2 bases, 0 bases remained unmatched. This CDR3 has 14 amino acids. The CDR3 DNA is TGTGCCAGCAGTTACTCGGACAGGAACTATGGCTACACCTTC. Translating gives CASSYSDRNYGYTF.

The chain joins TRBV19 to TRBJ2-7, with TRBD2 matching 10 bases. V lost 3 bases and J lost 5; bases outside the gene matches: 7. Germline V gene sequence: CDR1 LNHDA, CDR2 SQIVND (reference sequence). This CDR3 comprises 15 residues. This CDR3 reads CASSMRIAGGHEQYF. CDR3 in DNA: TGTGCCAGTAGTATGCGTATAGCGGGGGGCCACGAGCAGTACTTC.

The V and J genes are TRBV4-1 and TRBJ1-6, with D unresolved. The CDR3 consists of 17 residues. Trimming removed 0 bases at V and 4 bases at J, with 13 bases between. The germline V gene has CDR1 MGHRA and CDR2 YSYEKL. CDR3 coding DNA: TGCGCCAGCAGCCAAGATCAGGATTTCGCGTATAATTCACCCCTCCACTTT. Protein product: CASSQDQDFAYNSPLHF.

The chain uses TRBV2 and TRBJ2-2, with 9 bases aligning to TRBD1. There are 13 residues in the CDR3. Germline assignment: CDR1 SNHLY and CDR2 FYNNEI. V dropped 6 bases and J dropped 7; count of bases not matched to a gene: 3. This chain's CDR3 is CASRGQGSGELFF. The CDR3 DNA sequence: TGTGCCAGCAGAGGACAGGGGAGCGGGGAGCTGTTTTTT. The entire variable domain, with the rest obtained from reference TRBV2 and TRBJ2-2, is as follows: EPEVTQTPSHQVTQMGQEVILRCVPISNHLYFYWYRQILGQKVEFLVSFYNNEISEKSEIFDDQFSVERPDGSNFTLKIRSTKLEDSAMYFCASRGQGSGELFFGEGSRLTVL.

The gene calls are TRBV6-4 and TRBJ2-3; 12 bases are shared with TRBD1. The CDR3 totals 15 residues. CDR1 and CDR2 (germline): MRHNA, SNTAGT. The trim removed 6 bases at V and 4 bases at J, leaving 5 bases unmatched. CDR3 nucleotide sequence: TGTGCCAGCAGGGGGACAGGGGGCGCATCAGATACGCAGTATTTT. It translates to CASRGTGGASDTQYF.

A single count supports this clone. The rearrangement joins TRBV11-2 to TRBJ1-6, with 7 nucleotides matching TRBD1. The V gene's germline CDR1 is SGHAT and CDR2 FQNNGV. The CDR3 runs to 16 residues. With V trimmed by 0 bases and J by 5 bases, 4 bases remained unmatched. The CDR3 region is CASSLDLGQNNSPLHF. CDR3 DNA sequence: TGTGCCAGCAGCTTAGATTTGGGACAGAATAATTCACCCCTCCACTTT.

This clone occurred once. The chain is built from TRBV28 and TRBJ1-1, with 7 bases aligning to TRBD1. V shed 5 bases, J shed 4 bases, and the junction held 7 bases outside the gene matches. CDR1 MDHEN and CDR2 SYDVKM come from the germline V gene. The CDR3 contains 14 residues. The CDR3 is CASSQPTGVTEAFF. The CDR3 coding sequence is TGTGCCAGCAGTCAGCCTACAGGGGTCACTGAAGCTTTCTTT.

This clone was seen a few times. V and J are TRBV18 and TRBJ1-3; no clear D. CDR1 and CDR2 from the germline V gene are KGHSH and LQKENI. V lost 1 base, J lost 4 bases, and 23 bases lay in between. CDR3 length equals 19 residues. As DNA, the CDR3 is TGTGCCAGCTCACCACGAGAGCTGCTAGTCTCTTCGTGGGGAAACACCATATATTTT. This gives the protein CASSPRELLVSSWGNTIYF. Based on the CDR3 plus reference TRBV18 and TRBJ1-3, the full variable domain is NAGVMQNPRHLVRRRGQEARLRCSPMKGHSHVYWYRQLPEEGLKFMVYLQKENIIDESGMPKERFSAEFPKEGPSILRIQQVVRGDSAAYFCASSPRELLVSSWGNTIYFGEGSWLTVV.

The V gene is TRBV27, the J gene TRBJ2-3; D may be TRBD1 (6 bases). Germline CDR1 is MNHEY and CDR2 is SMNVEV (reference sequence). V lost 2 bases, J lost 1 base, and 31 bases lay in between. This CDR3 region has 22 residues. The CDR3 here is CASSLTPRVYNRAGVGTDTQYF. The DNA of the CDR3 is TGTGCCAGCAGTTTAACACCCCGAGTTTACAACAGGGCCGGTGTTGGCACAGATACGCAGTATTTT.

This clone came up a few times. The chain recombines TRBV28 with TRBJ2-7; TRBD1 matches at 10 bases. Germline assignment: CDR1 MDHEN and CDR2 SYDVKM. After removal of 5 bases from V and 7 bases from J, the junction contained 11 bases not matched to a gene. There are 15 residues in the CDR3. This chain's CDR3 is CASSRTDRGLEEQYF. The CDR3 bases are TGTGCCAGCAGTCGGACTGACAGGGGGCTTGAAGAGCAGTACTTC.

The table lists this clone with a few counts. The CDR3 DNA follows: TGCGCCAGCAGCCTGAGCGCCAATTCACCCCTCCACTTT. Translating it yields CASSLSANSPLHF. This chain uses TRBV5-1 with TRBJ1-6; unclear D gene. V was shortened by 4 bases and J by 7 bases, with 9 bases between the two germline ends. Germline assignment: CDR1 SGHRS and CDR2 YFSETQ. The CDR3 totals 13 residues.

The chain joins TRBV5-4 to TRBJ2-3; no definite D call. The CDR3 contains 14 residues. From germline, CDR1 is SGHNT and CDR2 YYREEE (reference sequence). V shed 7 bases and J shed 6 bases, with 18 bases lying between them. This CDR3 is CASSFVSARDTQYF. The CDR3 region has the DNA TGTGCCAGCTCCTTTGTAAGCGCCCGGGATACGCAGTATTTT.

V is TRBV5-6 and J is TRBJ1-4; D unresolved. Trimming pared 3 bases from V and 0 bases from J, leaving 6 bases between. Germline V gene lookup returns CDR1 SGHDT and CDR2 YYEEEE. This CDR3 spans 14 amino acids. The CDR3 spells CASSSDATNEKLFF. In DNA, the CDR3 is TGTGCCAGCAGCTCAGATGCAACTAATGAAAAACTGTTTTTT.

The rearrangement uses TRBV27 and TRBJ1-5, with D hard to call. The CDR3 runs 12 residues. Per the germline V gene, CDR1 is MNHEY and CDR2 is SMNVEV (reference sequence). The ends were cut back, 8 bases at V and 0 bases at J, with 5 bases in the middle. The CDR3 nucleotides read TGTGCCAGCGGAGGTAGCAATCAGCCCCAGCATTTT. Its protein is CASGGSNQPQHF.

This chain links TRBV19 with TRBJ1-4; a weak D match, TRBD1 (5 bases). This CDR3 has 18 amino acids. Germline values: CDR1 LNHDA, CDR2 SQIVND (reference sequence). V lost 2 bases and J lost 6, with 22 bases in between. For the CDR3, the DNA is TGTGCCAGTAGTATAATGGGTCGAAGGGGCAGTATGGATGAAAAACTGTTTTTT. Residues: CASSIMGRRGSMDEKLFF.

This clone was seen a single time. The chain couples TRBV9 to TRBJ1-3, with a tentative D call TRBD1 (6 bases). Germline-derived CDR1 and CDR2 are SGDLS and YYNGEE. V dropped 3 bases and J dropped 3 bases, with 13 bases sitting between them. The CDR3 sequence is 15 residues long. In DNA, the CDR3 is TGTGCCAGCAGCGATGGACAGACTCTTGGAAACACCATATATTTT. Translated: CASSDGQTLGNTIYF.

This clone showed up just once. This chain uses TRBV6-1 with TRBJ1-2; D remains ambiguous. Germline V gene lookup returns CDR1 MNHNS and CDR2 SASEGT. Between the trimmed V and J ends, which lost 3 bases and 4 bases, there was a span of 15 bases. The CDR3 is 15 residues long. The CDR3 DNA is TGTGCCAGCAGTGAGGGCAAACTTTTCACCTATGGCTACACCTTC. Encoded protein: CASSEGKLFTYGYTF.

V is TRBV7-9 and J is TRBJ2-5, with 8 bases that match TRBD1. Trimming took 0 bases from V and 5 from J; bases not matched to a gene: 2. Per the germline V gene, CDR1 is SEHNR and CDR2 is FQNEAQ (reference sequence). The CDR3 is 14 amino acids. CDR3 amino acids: CASSLAAGGETQYF. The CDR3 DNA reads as TGTGCCAGCAGCTTAGCGGCAGGGGGCGAGACCCAGTACTTC.

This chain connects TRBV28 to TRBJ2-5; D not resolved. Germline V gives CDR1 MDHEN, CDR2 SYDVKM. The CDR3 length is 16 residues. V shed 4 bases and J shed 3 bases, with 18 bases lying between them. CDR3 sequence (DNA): TGTGCCAGCAGTTCATCCCCTCCTGGCAGGAAAGAGACCCAGTACTTC. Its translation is CASSSSPPGRKETQYF.

The CDR3 nucleotides are TGTGCCAGCTCACCACCCCTTACGAGCGGCCTAGCCGGTCTAAGGCGCTACACCTTC. Its translation is CASSPPLTSGLAGLRRYTF. The chain joins TRBV18 to TRBJ1-2; D uncertain. This CDR3 is built from 19 residues. Germline V gene data show CDR1 as KGHSH and CDR2 as LQKENI. Trimming removed 0 bases from V and 9 bases from J, with 29 bases in between.

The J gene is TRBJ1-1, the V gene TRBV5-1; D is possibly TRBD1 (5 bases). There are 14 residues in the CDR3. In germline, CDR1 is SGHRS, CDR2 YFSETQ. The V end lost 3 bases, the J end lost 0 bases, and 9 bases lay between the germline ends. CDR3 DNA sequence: TGCGCCAGCAGCTCTACAGGCCTGAACACTGAAGCTTTCTTT. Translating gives CASSSTGLNTEAFF.